The rows below give T cell receptor beta chains drawn from one sample of a study of blood T cell repertoires in COVID-19. Libraries were prepared by immunoSEQ multiplex PCR; TCRdb keeps only in-frame clonotypes and omits some of them. The sample contains 250,000 to 350,000 clones, around nine tenths of which appear only once. Sequencing was carried out using peripheral blood. These receptors all stem from a woman aged 55-69 years with acute or convalescent COVID-19. The CDR3 runs from the conserved cysteine through the conserved F or W. D genes are given only for firm matches. Rows may omit the clone size; those that give it use once, few, many or a size class.

>TRBJ2-3|TRBV5-1|NA|TRBD1
TGCGCCAGCAGCTTAGGACAGGTAGTGGGCACAGATACGCAGTATTTT
CASSLGQVVGTDTQYF
>TRBJ1-4|TRBV10-1|once|TRBD1
TGCGCCAGCAGTGAGTCGAGGGACAGGGCAACTAATGAAAAACTGTTTTTT
CASSESRDRATNEKLFF
>TRBJ2-1|TRBV11-2|few|NA
TGTGCCAGCAGCTTAGACTGGTCGGGTGAGCAGTTCTTC
CASSLDWSGEQFF
>TRBJ1-2|TRBV30|few|NA
TGTGCCTGGGGTCAGGGTTTGGGTGGCTACACCTTC
CAWGQGLGGYTF
>TRBJ2-7|TRBV5-8|NA|TRBD1
TGTGCCAGCAACCCGGGACAGGGTCTCTACGAGCAGTACTTC
CASNPGQGLYEQYF
>TRBJ2-7|TRBV9|once|NA
TGTGCCAGCAGCTCCAGAAATTTCTACGAGCAGTACTTC
CASSSRNFYEQYF
>TRBJ2-3|TRBV5-6|NA|TRBD1
TGTGCCAGCAGCTTAGGGACAGGGGGGAGCACAGATACGCAGTATTTT
CASSLGTGGSTDTQYF
>TRBJ2-5|TRBV5-4|NA|NA
TGTGCCAGCAGCGACCTGCCCGCGGCGGGAACGGAGACCCAGTACTTC
CASSDLPAAGTETQYF
>TRBJ2-1|TRBV10-1|NA|NA
TGCGCCAACACCCGTTCCTACAATGAGCAGTTCTTC
CANTRSYNEQFF
>TRBJ2-7|TRBV13|NA|TRBD2
TGTGCCAGCAGCTTATTCGGCGGGGGGAGCGACGAGCAGTACTTC
CASSLFGGGSDEQYF
>TRBJ1-3|TRBV7-8|once|NA
TGTGCCAGCACCCCCACCAGAGCGAGGGTGGGCGGAAACACCATATATTTT
CASTPTRARVGGNTIYF
>TRBJ1-5|TRBV10-2|NA|TRBD1
TGCGCCAGCAACGGACAGGGACTGCAGCCCCAGCATTTT
CASNGQGLQPQHF
>TRBJ2-7|TRBV13|NA|NA
TGTGCCAGCAGTACATCTTGGGCGGGCTACGAGCAGTACTTC
CASSTSWAGYEQYF
>TRBJ1-2|TRBV11-2|NA|NA
TGTGCCAGCAGCTTAGATCCGGGGAACTATGGCTACACCTTC
CASSLDPGNYGYTF
>TRBJ2-6|TRBV6-4|NA|NA
TGTGCCAGCAGTGAAACAGGGGGGGCTGGGGCCAACGTCCTGACTTTC
CASSETGGAGANVLTF
>TRBJ2-5|TRBV19|NA|TRBD2
TGTGCCAGTAGTATGGTTAGCGGGATGGGAGAGACCCAGTACTTC
CASSMVSGMGETQYF
>TRBJ1-2|TRBV21-1|NA|NA
TGTGCCAGCAGCAGACCGGACAGGGGGCACGAGGGCTACACCTTC
CASSRPDRGHEGYTF
>TRBJ1-4|TRBV3-1/TRBV3-2|NA|TRBD1
TGTGCCAGCAGCGATAACAGGGGGCCTAATGAAAAACTGTTTTTT
CASSDNRGPNEKLFF
>TRBJ2-1|TRBV5-5|NA|TRBD2
TGTGCCAGCAGCTTGGAAGGGACTAGCGGGATGGGGTACAATGAGCAGTTCTTC
CASSLEGTSGMGYNEQFF
>TRBJ2-7|TRBV5-4|NA|NA
TGTGCCAGCAGCGGAGGGACTCAGTACGAGCAGTACTTC
CASSGGTQYEQYF
>TRBJ2-4|TRBV19|NA|NA
TGTGCCAGTAGTATAGTGGAACAAACGGGATCGGGAGCCAAAAACATTCAGTACTTC
CASSIVEQTGSGAKNIQYF
>TRBJ2-7|TRBV4-1|few|TRBD1
TGCGCCAGCAGCCAAGTGGACAGGGACCACGAGCAGTACTTC
CASSQVDRDHEQYF
>TRBJ2-3|TRBV15|NA|TRBD2
TGTGCCACCAGCAGAGATGGCACTAGCGGGGGCACAGATACGCAGTATTTT
CATSRDGTSGGTDTQYF
>TRBJ2-2|TRBV9|NA|TRBD1
TGTGCCAGCAGCGTAGGGCAGGGGGTTTCCGGGGAGCTGTTTTTT
CASSVGQGVSGELFF
>TRBJ1-5|TRBV28|NA|TRBD1
TGTGCCAGCAGTTTAGCCCTGGGACAGGGGAATCAGCCCCAGCATTTT
CASSLALGQGNQPQHF
>TRBJ2-1|TRBV7-3|NA|TRBD1
TGTGCCAGCAGCCACCGGGACAGGGGGAACAATGAGCAGTTCTTC
CASSHRDRGNNEQFF
>TRBJ2-7|TRBV3-1/TRBV3-2|NA|TRBD2
TGTGCCAGCAGCCTATCTCTAGCGGGAGGCTCCTACGAGCAGTACTTC
CASSLSLAGGSYEQYF
>TRBJ2-7|TRBV28|NA|TRBD1
TGTGCCAGCAGCCCTGGACAGGCGTCCTACGAGCAGTACTTC
CASSPGQASYEQYF
>TRBJ1-4|TRBV19|NA|TRBD1
TGTGCCAGTGGGACAGGGAGGGAAAAACTGTTTTTT
CASGTGREKLFF
>TRBJ1-5|TRBV7-8|once|TRBD1
TGTGCCAGCAGCCTTCGACAGGGTAGCAATCAGCCCCAGCATTTT
CASSLRQGSNQPQHF
>TRBJ2-4|TRBV6-2/TRBV6-3|NA|TRBD2
TGTGCCAGCAGTTTCACTGGTGGACTAGCGGGAGATCAGTACTTC
CASSFTGGLAGDQYF
>TRBJ1-3|TRBV28|NA|NA
TGTGCCAGCAGTTCCGGACAGTACTCTGGAAACACCATATATTTT
CASSSGQYSGNTIYF
>TRBJ1-5|TRBV28|NA|TRBD1
TGTGCCAGCAGACAGGGACAGAACAATCAGCCCCAGCATTTT
CASRQGQNNQPQHF
>TRBJ1-5|TRBV7-2|NA|TRBD1
TGTGCCAGCAGAGCGGGACAGGGGACGTGGCAGCCCCAGCATTTT
CASRAGQGTWQPQHF
>TRBJ1-5|TRBV28|NA|TRBD1
TGTGCCAGCAGTCTGACGGGACAGGGGGACAATCAGCCCCAGCATTTT
CASSLTGQGDNQPQHF
>TRBJ1-1|TRBV10-3|NA|TRBD1
TGTGCCATTCAACAGGGGGGAAACGCTGAAGCTTTCTTT
CAIQQGGNAEAFF
>TRBJ1-1|TRBV11-2|NA|TRBD1
TGTGCCAGCAGCTTAGAGACAGGGGAAGCTTTCTTT
CASSLETGEAFF
>TRBJ1-1|TRBV5-1|NA|NA
TGCGCCAGCAGCCCGCAGGTGAACACTGAAGCTTTCTTT
CASSPQVNTEAFF
>TRBJ1-1|TRBV7-9|NA|NA
TGTGCCAGCAGCTTAGAGGGGGGGCGCATAACTTTCTTT
CASSLEGGRITFF
>TRBJ2-3|TRBV10-3|NA|TRBD2
TGTGCCATCAGTGAAGGGGCTAGCGGGAGCGGGGATACGCAGTATTTT
CAISEGASGSGDTQYF
>TRBJ1-2|TRBV11-3|NA|NA
TGTGCCAGCGGACCGAATGGTGCAGGGAATAGTGGCTACACCTTC
CASGPNGAGNSGYTF
>TRBJ1-2|TRBV7-3|NA|TRBD1
TGTGCCAGCAGCTGGGACAGGGGCTATGGCTACACCTTC
CASSWDRGYGYTF
>TRBJ2-7|TRBV9|NA|TRBD2
TGTGCCAGCAGCGTAGGGACTAGCCGCTCCTACGAGCTTTACTTC
CASSVGTSRSYELYF
>TRBJ1-1|TRBV27|NA|TRBD1
TGTGCCAGCAGTCCCCAGGGGGCCGCGAACACTGAAGCTTTCTTT
CASSPQGAANTEAFF
>TRBJ1-1|TRBV19|NA|NA
TGTGCCAGTAGTATCCAGGGGATCTCTGAAGCTTTCTTT
CASSIQGISEAFF
>TRBJ1-1|TRBV15|NA|TRBD1
TGTGCCACCAGCAGGGACAGGGCATCGAACACTGAAGCTTTCTTT
CATSRDRASNTEAFF
>TRBJ2-7|TRBV6-2/TRBV6-3|NA|NA
TGTGCCAGCAGTTACGGCTCAAGCCGGGACTACGAGCAGTACTTC
CASSYGSSRDYEQYF
>TRBJ1-1|TRBV6-1|NA|NA
TGTGCCAGCAGTGAATCTAGCTTGAACACTGAAGCTTTCTTT
CASSESSLNTEAFF
>TRBJ2-1|TRBV6-2/TRBV6-3|NA|TRBD1
TGTGCCAGCAGTCCCCTTCGACAGGGGGCAGGGAATGAGCAGTTCTTC
CASSPLRQGAGNEQFF
>TRBJ1-6|TRBV7-3|NA|TRBD1
TGTGCCAGCAGCTTTCGGACAGGGCCTAGGTCACCCCTCCACTTT
CASSFRTGPRSPLHF
>TRBJ2-3|TRBV6-2/TRBV6-3|NA|TRBD2
TGTGCCAGCAGCCCCGCGGGAGGTCGCACAGATACGCAGTATTTT
CASSPAGGRTDTQYF
>TRBJ2-7|TRBV21-1|NA|NA
TGTGCCAGCAGCAAATCGATCGGACAGGGTAGGTTCTACGAGCAGTACTTC
CASSKSIGQGRFYEQYF
>TRBJ2-3|TRBV10-3|few|NA
TGTGCCACCTTACCCGACTCCTCCGCAGATACGCAGTATTTT
CATLPDSSADTQYF
>TRBJ1-5|TRBV7-9|NA|TRBD1
TGTGCCAGCAGCTTAGGGGACAGGGGGGATCAGCCCCAGCATTTT
CASSLGDRGDQPQHF
>TRBJ1-1|TRBV2|NA|NA
TGTGCCAGCAGTGACAGGGTTGAAGCTTTCTTT
CASSDRVEAFF